This record covers a single TCR beta chain. Using immunoSEQ multiplex PCR, the repertoire was profiled, and TCRdb retains in-frame clones only, with some absent. The table has over 200,000 clones, more than 80% seen once. The data derive from a study of blood T cell repertoires in COVID-19. The CDR3 is 14 amino acids. Trimming cost V 3 bases and J 3 bases, with 14 bases left between them. CDR1 and CDR2 from the germline V gene are SQVTM and ANQGSEA. The specimen was peripheral blood. The origin of this receptor is a man younger than 45 with COVID-19, enrolled during active disease. The chain uses TRBV29-1 and TRBJ1-2; D gene unclear. This chain's CDR3 is CSVDVLGGYYGYTF. For the CDR3, the DNA is TGCAGCGTTGATGTATTGGGCGGGTACTATGGCTACACCTTC.